This is a list of T cell receptor beta chains from one sample in a study of vaccination and CD4 T cells after COVID-19. In TCRdb, the PCR reads were re-called with MiXCR into one record per CDR3 protein. The sample lists fewer than 20,000 distinct CDR3 sequences, under 80% seen once, with roughly 10% in the top ten. No antigen has been identified for these receptors. The source material was CD4+ T cells from blood, cultured in vitro. Receptors originate from a human donor who had recovered from COVID-19. Both conserved end residues are part of each CDR3. The D gene is left open where the match is weak. Some rows have no size entry. The others give once, few or many, or a class for an expanded clone.

J	D	size	V	CDR3	DNA
TRBJ1-5	.	.	TRBV28	CASSLSGIGVRNQPQHF	TGTGCCAGCAGTTTGAGTGGGATCGGTGTTCGGAATCAGCCCCAGCATTTT
TRBJ1-2	.	.	TRBV7-9	CASSLGARATYGYTF	TGTGCCAGCAGCTTAGGAGCCAGGGCTACCTATGGCTACACCTTC
TRBJ2-5	.	.	TRBV9	CASSATGMETQYF	TGTGCCAGCAGCGCTACTGGGATGGAGACCCAGTACTTC
TRBJ2-2	TRBD2	.	TRBV20-1	CSAVAGVFTGELFF	TGCAGTGCTGTAGCGGGAGTATTCACCGGGGAGCTGTTTTTT
TRBJ1-4	.	few	TRBV7-9	CASSLSMSGNEKLFF	TGTGCCAGCAGCTTAAGTATGTCGGGGAATGAAAAACTGTTTTTT
TRBJ2-2	.	.	TRBV11-3	CASSLIRAANTGELFF	TGTGCCAGCAGCTTAATCCGAGCGGCGAACACCGGGGAGCTGTTTTTT
TRBJ1-6	.	.	TRBV2	CASSSGLSPLHF	TGTGCCAGCAGTTCAGGGCTCTCACCCCTCCACTTT
TRBJ2-7	TRBD2	.	TRBV6-5	CASSYLAGGGEQYF	TGTGCCAGCAGTTACTTAGCGGGAGGCGGTGAGCAGTACTTC
TRBJ2-7	TRBD1	.	TRBV11-2	CASSTDRGLYEQYF	TGTGCCAGCAGCACGGACAGGGGGCTTTACGAGCAGTACTTC
TRBJ2-2	TRBD2	.	TRBV20-1	CSASSAGGMGTGELFF	TGCAGTGCTAGTTCGGCGGGAGGAATGGGAACCGGGGAGCTGTTTTTT
TRBJ2-2	.	few	TRBV11-1	CASSLGGNTGELFF	TGTGCCAGCAGCTTAGGCGGTAACACCGGGGAGCTGTTTTTT
TRBJ2-7	TRBD1	once	TRBV18	CASSGQGYYEQYF	TGTGCCAGCTCCGGACAGGGGTACTACGAGCAGTACTTC
TRBJ2-1	TRBD2	.	TRBV10-2	CASSGDSGRWGHEQFF	TGCGCCAGCAGCGGGGATAGCGGGAGGTGGGGTCATGAGCAGTTCTTC
TRBJ1-1	.	few	TRBV7-9	CASSSDIDAEAFF	TGTGCCAGCAGCTCAGACATAGACGCTGAAGCTTTCTTT
TRBJ2-2	TRBD1	.	TRBV6-2/TRBV6-3	CASSYTDRGGTGELFF	TGTGCCAGCAGTTACACCGACAGGGGTGGAACCGGGGAGCTGTTTTTT
TRBJ1-5	.	.	TRBV2	CASTEGGSAQHF	TGTGCCAGCACCGAAGGGGGATCAGCCCAGCATTTT
TRBJ1-1	.	few	TRBV10-2	CASSGGAGTTEAFF	TGCGCCAGCAGTGGTGGGGCAGGGACGACTGAAGCTTTCTTT
TRBJ2-1	.	once	TRBV11-2	CASSFLRSYNEQFF	TGTGCCAGCAGCTTTTTACGGTCCTACAATGAGCAGTTCTTC
TRBJ2-1	TRBD2	.	TRBV6-4	CASSRLAGDYNEQFF	TGTGCCAGCAGTCGACTAGCGGGAGACTACAATGAGCAGTTCTTC
TRBJ2-4	.	.	TRBV6-2/TRBV6-3	CASNNAGAGKNIQYF	TGTGCCAGCAACAATGCGGGGGCTGGCAAAAACATTCAGTACTTC
TRBJ2-7	.	.	TRBV20-1	CSARVLRNRIVSSGQYF	TGCAGTGCTAGAGTTCTGAGAAACCGGATTGTTAGTAGTGGGCAGTACTTC
TRBJ2-5	TRBD2	few	TRBV6-2/TRBV6-3	CASSYLAGGHQETQYF	TGTGCCAGCAGTTACCTAGCGGGAGGGCACCAAGAGACCCAGTACTTC
TRBJ1-5	TRBD1	.	TRBV25-1	CASSDRGYSGNQPQHF	TGTGCCAGCAGCGACAGGGGTTATAGTGGCAATCAGCCCCAGCATTTT
TRBJ2-3	.	.	TRBV11-2	CASSLPGTDTQYF	TGTGCCAGCAGCTTACCGGGAACAGATACGCAGTATTTT
TRBJ1-1	.	.	TRBV30	CAWSVSPYTEAFF	TGTGCCTGGAGTGTAAGCCCTTACACTGAAGCTTTCTTT
TRBJ2-5	.	.	TRBV7-9	CASIRTDQETQYF	TGTGCCAGCATAAGGACAGACCAAGAGACCCAGTACTTC
TRBJ2-5	.	few	TRBV21-1	CASSKVRSQTQYF	TGTGCCAGCAGCAAAGTCCGATCCCAGACCCAGTACTTC
TRBJ1-1	.	.	TRBV5-1	CASSFQGMNTEAFF	TGCGCCAGCAGCTTCCAAGGGATGAACACTGAAGCTTTCTTT
TRBJ2-1	.	.	TRBV20-1	CSARDGLAQGYEQFF	TGCAGTGCTAGAGATGGCCTAGCGCAGGGGTATGAGCAGTTCTTC
TRBJ2-5	.	.	TRBV7-2	CASSLGNQGGETQYF	TGTGCCAGCAGCTTGGGCAACCAGGGGGGAGAGACCCAGTACTTC